This TCR beta chain is drawn from a study of low-dose radiotherapy and immunotherapy resistance in tumors. Gene-specific TRAV and TRBV primers were used for first-strand cDNA, covering alpha and beta chains. Amplification of TCRs used a constant-region primer and V-primer adapter for about 19 PCR cycles. From the reads, TCRdb called clonotypes with MiXCR, one entry per CDR3 protein. The top ten clones hold less than 10% of a sample with about 15,000 distinct CDR3 sequences, around three fifths of them seen once. The receptor was isolated from a human donor with advanced metastatic prostate, ovarian, gallbladder or colorectal cancer (not recorded which). This table probably holds off-target reads from a library built for another chain.

The CDR3 sequence: CASSLEPGDEQFF. CDR3 DNA: TGTGCCAGCAGCTTAGAACCGGGGGATGAGCAGTTCTTC. The chain links TRBV7-6 to TRBJ2-1, with D perhaps matching TRBD2 (6 bases). Germline assignment: CDR1 SGHVS and CDR2 FNYEAQ. Trimming took off 1 base at V and 8 bases at J, with 9 bases between the two ends. The CDR3 runs to 13 residues.